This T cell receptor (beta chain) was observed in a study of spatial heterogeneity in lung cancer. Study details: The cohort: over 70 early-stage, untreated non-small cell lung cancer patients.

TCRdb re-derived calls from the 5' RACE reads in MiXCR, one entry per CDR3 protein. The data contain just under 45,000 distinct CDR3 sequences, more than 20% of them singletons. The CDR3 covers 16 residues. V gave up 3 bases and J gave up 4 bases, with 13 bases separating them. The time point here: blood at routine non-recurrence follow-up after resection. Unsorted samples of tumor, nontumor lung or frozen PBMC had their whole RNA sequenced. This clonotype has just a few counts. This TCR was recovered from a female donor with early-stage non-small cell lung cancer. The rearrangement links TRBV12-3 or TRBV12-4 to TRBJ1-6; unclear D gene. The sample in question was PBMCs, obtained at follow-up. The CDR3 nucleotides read TGTGCCAGCAGTTTCCAAGGAATCGGGTATAATTCACCCCTCCACTTT. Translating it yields CASSFQGIGYNSPLHF.